This entry concerns a single T cell receptor beta chain. The antigen is undetermined. Losses at the gene ends were 7 bases for V and 6 bases for J; bases not matched to a gene: 10. CDR1 and CDR2 (germline): SEHNR, FQNEAQ (reference sequence). The CDR3 is made up of 14 amino acids. These data come from a study of cytomegalovirus exposure and HLA in healthy donors. Regarding the study as a whole: Association of 16,951 TCR beta sequences with HLA alleles was found at 0.05 false discovery rate in a later analysis. According to an earlier analysis, most TCR beta V segments yielded productive rearrangements about 90% or about 30% of the time.

Primers: 60 Vbeta forward and 13 Jbeta reverse. The repertoire was sequenced with immunoSEQ multiplex PCR; TCRdb's copy has only in-frame clones and lacks some. The sample carries around 170,000 clones, just under 80% recorded once. Donors had nominal health at sampling but likely had unrecorded immune exposures. The clonotype comes from a woman aged 50 to 65 in good health and CMV-seropositive. Sample: PBMCs. V and J are TRBV7-9 and TRBJ1-2; 8 bases align to TRBD1. The CDR3 nucleotides are TGTGCCAGCACCGAGCAGGGGGCGAGTGATGGCTACACCTTC. Residues: CASTEQGASDGYTF.